This T cell receptor (beta chain) derives from a study of T-cell reconstitution after alpha-beta-depleted transplantation in children. The study's findings and limits: Surviving recipient cells, namely T cells and thymic progenitors, were the source of high day-60 TCRbeta diversity in some patients. Several hundred expanded graft clones reportedly supplied alpha-beta T cells about two months after transplant. T cells produced anew were the main source of T-cell counts and diversity one year after transplant.

Details on this clonotype: Its antigen is unknown.

It was with unique molecular identifiers that the TCRbeta library was prepared. TCRdb processed the PCR reads anew with MiXCR; each CDR3 protein has one entry. The sample lists hundreds of thousands of distinct CDR3 sequences; 10% to 15% were seen once. This CDR3 has 18 amino acids. V shed 5 bases and J 5 bases; nucleotides not matched to a gene: 21. CDR1 and CDR2 from the germline V gene are MNHEY and SMNVEV (reference sequence). The origin of this receptor is a male patient younger than 18 who had a stem cell transplant for acute myeloid leukemia, so the T cells may come from the graft donor. This chain connects TRBV27 to TRBJ2-7, with 7 bases identical to TRBD2. Source: PBMCs, mostly from graft donor cells, taken 360 days after TCRalphabeta/CD19-depleted stem cell transplant. CDR3 in DNA: TGTGCCAGCAGTCCCCGGGGAGGGCAAGGGCCTTACTGGAACGAGCAGTACTTC. Translation: CASSPRGGQGPYWNEQYF.